This is a list of T cell receptor beta chains from one sample in a study of blood T cells in healthy people across ages. TCRdb redid the calling of the 5' RACE reads with MiXCR, one entry per CDR3 protein. Here the sample spans about 1,400,000 distinct CDR3 sequences, roughly 40% being singletons. Material: blood. The receptors were gathered from a woman between 18 and 29 years old in good health. Each CDR3 is given with its conserved first and last residue. Fields, in order: V gene, J gene, CDR3 length, clone size, D gene, CDR3 protein, CDR3 DNA. A D gene is named only where the DNA matches it firmly. Clone size is given for some rows only: seen once, a few or many times, or a class if the clone is expanded.

v_call: TRBV6-5; j_call: TRBJ1-2; cdr3_length: 12; clone_size: -; d_call: -; cdr3_aa: CASGTLTYGYTF; cdr3_nt: TGTGCCAGCGGGACACTCACATATGGCTACACCTTC
v_call: TRBV7-2; j_call: TRBJ2-1; cdr3_length: 16; clone_size: -; d_call: TRBD2; cdr3_aa: CASSPFPGLADNEQFF; cdr3_nt: TGTGCCAGCAGCCCCTTCCCGGGACTAGCGGACAATGAGCAGTTCTTC
v_call: TRBV9; j_call: TRBJ2-6; cdr3_length: 14; clone_size: -; d_call: -; cdr3_aa: CASSVGQGLHVLTF; cdr3_nt: TGTGCCAGCAGCGTAGGGCAGGGACTCCACGTCCTGACTTTC
v_call: TRBV4-2; j_call: TRBJ1-5; cdr3_length: 18; clone_size: -; d_call: -; cdr3_aa: CASSRMRVGQVSNQPQHF; cdr3_nt: TGTGCCAGCAGCCGGATGAGGGTCGGGCAGGTTAGCAATCAGCCCCAGCATTTT
v_call: TRBV9; j_call: TRBJ2-3; cdr3_length: 15; clone_size: -; d_call: TRBD2; cdr3_aa: CASSVWRGETDTQYF; cdr3_nt: TGTGCCAGCAGCGTATGGCGGGGGGAGACAGATACGCAGTATTTT
v_call: TRBV20-1; j_call: TRBJ2-3; cdr3_length: 15; clone_size: -; d_call: TRBD2; cdr3_aa: CSASILAGVEDTQYF; cdr3_nt: TGCAGTGCTAGTATTCTAGCGGGAGTGGAAGATACGCAGTATTTT
v_call: TRBV7-2; j_call: TRBJ2-5; cdr3_length: 15; clone_size: few; d_call: -; cdr3_aa: CASSQTGAGQETQYF; cdr3_nt: TGTGCCAGCAGCCAAACCGGGGCGGGCCAAGAGACCCAGTACTTC
v_call: TRBV20-1; j_call: TRBJ1-2; cdr3_length: 13; clone_size: -; d_call: -; cdr3_aa: CSAQPEGSRGYTF; cdr3_nt: TGCAGTGCTCAACCCGAGGGCTCTAGGGGCTACACCTTC
v_call: TRBV7-9; j_call: TRBJ2-6; cdr3_length: 15; clone_size: few; d_call: -; cdr3_aa: CASSSDFSGANFLTF; cdr3_nt: TGTGCCAGCAGCTCGGACTTCTCTGGGGCCAACTTCCTGACTTTC
v_call: TRBV18; j_call: TRBJ1-3; cdr3_length: 15; clone_size: -; d_call: -; cdr3_aa: CASSPKAGTGNTIYF; cdr3_nt: TGTGCCAGCTCACCCAAAGCGGGGACTGGAAACACCATATATTTT
v_call: TRBV24-1; j_call: TRBJ2-1; cdr3_length: 12; clone_size: few; d_call: -; cdr3_aa: CASWTSYNEQFF; cdr3_nt: TGTGCCTCGTGGACCAGCTACAATGAGCAGTTCTTC
v_call: TRBV6-1; j_call: TRBJ2-7; cdr3_length: 20; clone_size: -; d_call: TRBD2; cdr3_aa: CASSLGLTSGGPVAYNEQYF; cdr3_nt: TGTGCCAGCAGCCTTGGCTTGACTAGCGGGGGACCAGTTGCCTACAATGAGCAGTACTTC
v_call: TRBV29-1; j_call: TRBJ2-2; cdr3_length: 15; clone_size: few; d_call: TRBD1; cdr3_aa: CSVEEAATGSGELFF; cdr3_nt: TGCAGCGTTGAAGAAGCCGCGACAGGGTCCGGGGAGCTGTTTTTT
v_call: TRBV7-9; j_call: TRBJ2-1; cdr3_length: 15; clone_size: -; d_call: TRBD2; cdr3_aa: CASSLRLASQETQFF; cdr3_nt: TGTGCCAGCAGCTTACGACTAGCGTCACAAGAGACCCAGTTCTTC
v_call: TRBV2; j_call: TRBJ2-1; cdr3_length: 15; clone_size: few; d_call: -; cdr3_aa: CASSVLAVQGNEQFF; cdr3_nt: TGTGCCAGCAGTGTCCTAGCTGTCCAGGGCAATGAGCAGTTCTTC
v_call: TRBV5-5; j_call: TRBJ2-7; cdr3_length: 15; clone_size: -; d_call: TRBD2; cdr3_aa: CARSLALAGENEQYF; cdr3_nt: TGTGCCCGCAGCTTGGCATTAGCGGGGGAGAATGAGCAGTACTTC
v_call: TRBV6-5; j_call: TRBJ1-2; cdr3_length: 16; clone_size: -; d_call: TRBD1; cdr3_aa: CASSPPGTGHLYGYTF; cdr3_nt: TGTGCCAGCAGTCCCCCCGGGACAGGGCACCTCTATGGCTACACCTTC
v_call: TRBV20-1; j_call: TRBJ2-7; cdr3_length: 13; clone_size: few; d_call: -; cdr3_aa: CSARPSVAHEQYF; cdr3_nt: TGCAGTGCTAGACCTAGCGTGGCCCACGAGCAGTACTTC
v_call: TRBV4-1; j_call: TRBJ1-2; cdr3_length: 16; clone_size: -; d_call: -; cdr3_aa: CASSQEFPGQLYGYTF; cdr3_nt: TGCGCCAGCAGCCAAGAATTTCCCGGACAGCTCTATGGCTACACCTTC
v_call: TRBV30; j_call: TRBJ2-7; cdr3_length: 14; clone_size: -; d_call: -; cdr3_aa: CAWSIWAVTYEQYF; cdr3_nt: TGTGCCTGGAGTATATGGGCCGTAACCTACGAGCAGTACTTC
v_call: TRBV5-1; j_call: TRBJ2-1; cdr3_length: 18; clone_size: -; d_call: -; cdr3_aa: CASSLAERGPGGYNEQFF; cdr3_nt: TGCGCCAGCAGCTTGGCCGAGCGGGGGCCAGGGGGATACAATGAGCAGTTCTTC
v_call: TRBV6-1; j_call: TRBJ2-4; cdr3_length: 16; clone_size: few; d_call: TRBD1; cdr3_aa: CASSELPGQGKNIQYF; cdr3_nt: TGTGCCAGCAGTGAGCTACCAGGACAGGGAAAAAACATTCAGTACTTC
v_call: TRBV20-1; j_call: TRBJ1-3; cdr3_length: 16; clone_size: -; d_call: -; cdr3_aa: CSAGRQTLSSGNTIYF; cdr3_nt: TGCAGTGCTGGGAGACAGACCTTGAGCTCTGGAAACACCATATATTTT
v_call: TRBV10-3; j_call: TRBJ2-3; cdr3_length: 14; clone_size: -; d_call: -; cdr3_aa: CAISEIGGEDTQYF; cdr3_nt: TGTGCCATCAGTGAGATCGGCGGGGAAGATACGCAGTATTTT
v_call: TRBV5-5; j_call: TRBJ1-1; cdr3_length: 14; clone_size: few; d_call: -; cdr3_aa: CASSWGGVNTEAFF; cdr3_nt: TGTGCCAGCAGCTGGGGGGGGGTGAACACTGAAGCTTTCTTT
v_call: TRBV20-1; j_call: TRBJ1-4; cdr3_length: 14; clone_size: once; d_call: -; cdr3_aa: CSAPKTGLEEKLFF; cdr3_nt: TGCAGTGCTCCTAAAACAGGGTTGGAAGAAAAACTGTTTTTT
v_call: TRBV4-1; j_call: TRBJ2-2; cdr3_length: 18; clone_size: once; d_call: -; cdr3_aa: CASSQVASALTNTGELFF; cdr3_nt: TGCGCCAGCAGCCAAGTTGCTAGCGCGCTAACGAACACCGGGGAGCTGTTTTTT
v_call: TRBV20-1; j_call: TRBJ2-1; cdr3_length: 16; clone_size: -; d_call: TRBD2; cdr3_aa: CSARKASGGLYNEQFF; cdr3_nt: TGCAGTGCTAGGAAGGCTAGCGGGGGCCTTTACAATGAGCAGTTCTTC
v_call: TRBV27; j_call: TRBJ1-2; cdr3_length: 13; clone_size: few; d_call: -; cdr3_aa: CASRNSRNYGYTF; cdr3_nt: TGTGCCAGCAGGAACTCGCGGAACTATGGCTACACCTTC